Detailed here is one T cell receptor beta chain. Its target is unknown. The data belong to a study of cytomegalovirus exposure and HLA in healthy donors. About the study: The early release's HLA-typed donors yielded 78 million or so unique TCRs.

PCR primers comprised 60 Vbeta and 13 Jbeta primers. Repertoires were generated with immunoSEQ multiplex PCR, while TCRdb's copy carries only in-frame clones and drops some. Here the sample spans some 190,000 clones, around 80% being singletons. Regarding the study as a whole: Investigators reported under 200 TCR beta chains as tied to cytomegalovirus.

V was trimmed by 10 bases and J by 2 bases, leaving 17 bases between them. Germline CDR1 and CDR2: MDHEN and SYDVKM. This CDR3 region has 14 residues. The sequence was collected from a man aged 40-55 years in good health and CMV-seronegative. The chain couples TRBV28 to TRBJ1-1; D remains ambiguous. Material: PBMCs. CDR3 nucleotides: TGTGCCACTTACTTAGCCCCTTTAAACACTGAAGCTTTCTTT. Translation: CATYLAPLNTEAFF.